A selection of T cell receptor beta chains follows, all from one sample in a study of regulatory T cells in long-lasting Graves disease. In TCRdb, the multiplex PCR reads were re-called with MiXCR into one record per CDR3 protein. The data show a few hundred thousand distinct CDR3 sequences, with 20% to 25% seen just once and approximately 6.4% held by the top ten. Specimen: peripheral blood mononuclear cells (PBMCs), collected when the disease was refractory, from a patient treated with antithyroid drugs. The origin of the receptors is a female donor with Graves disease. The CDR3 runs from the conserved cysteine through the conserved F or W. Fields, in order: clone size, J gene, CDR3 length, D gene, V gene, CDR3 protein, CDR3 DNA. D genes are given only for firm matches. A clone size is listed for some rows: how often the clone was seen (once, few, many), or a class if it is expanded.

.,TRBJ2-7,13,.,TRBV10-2,CASSGQGPDEQYF,TGCGCCAGCAGTGGGCAGGGACCGGACGAGCAGTACTTC
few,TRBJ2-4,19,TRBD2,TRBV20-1,CSARRQSGGSVWGKNIQYF,TGCAGTGCTAGACGCCAGAGCGGGGGTTCCGTTTGGGGCAAAAACATTCAGTACTTC
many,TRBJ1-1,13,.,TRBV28,CASSLWDKAEAFF,TGTGCCAGCAGTTTATGGGATAAGGCTGAAGCTTTCTTT
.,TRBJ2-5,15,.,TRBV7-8,CASSLSRTHGETQYF,TGTGCCAGCAGCTTATCCCGGACCCATGGAGAGACCCAGTACTTC
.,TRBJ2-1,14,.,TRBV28,CASSSTWTYNEQFF,TGTGCCAGCAGCTCAACCTGGACGTACAATGAGCAGTTCTTC
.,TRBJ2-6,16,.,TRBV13,CASSPQGYSGANVLTF,TGTGCCAGCAGCCCGCAAGGGTACTCTGGGGCCAACGTCCTGACTTTC
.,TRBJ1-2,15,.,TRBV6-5,CASSYSNGRNYGYTF,TGTGCCAGCAGTTACTCGAATGGCAGAAACTATGGCTACACCTTC
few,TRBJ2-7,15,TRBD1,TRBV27,CASSPDLTGAYEQYF,TGTGCCAGCAGCCCCGACCTGACAGGGGCCTACGAGCAGTACTTC
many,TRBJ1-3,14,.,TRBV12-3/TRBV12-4,CASSSTDPRNTIYF,TGTGCCAGCAGTTCAACAGACCCCCGAAACACCATATATTTT
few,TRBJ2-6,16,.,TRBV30,CAWRGPTPSGANVLTF,TGTGCCTGGAGGGGGCCGACTCCTTCTGGGGCCAACGTCCTGACTTTC
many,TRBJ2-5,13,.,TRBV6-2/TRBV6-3,CASRSVVPETQYF,TGTGCCAGCAGGAGCGTGGTGCCAGAGACCCAGTACTTC
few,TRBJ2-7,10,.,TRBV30,CAWSHYEQYF,TGTGCCTGGAGTCACTACGAGCAGTACTTC
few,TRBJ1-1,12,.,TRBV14,CASSQDDGTAFF,TGTGCCAGCAGCCAAGATGATGGTACGGCTTTCTTT
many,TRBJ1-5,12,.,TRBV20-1,CSATDTNQPQHF,TGCAGTGCTACAGACACGAATCAGCCCCAGCATTTT
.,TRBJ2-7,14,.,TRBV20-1,CSAMSRVGSYEQYF,TGCAGTGCTATGTCCAGGGTTGGCTCCTACGAGCAGTACTTC
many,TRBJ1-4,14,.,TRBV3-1,CASSQGRLSEKLFF,TGTGCCAGCAGCCAAGGTCGACTGTCGGAAAAACTGTTTTTT
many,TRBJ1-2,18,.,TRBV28,CASSLAGPGKRPNYGYTF,TGTGCCAGCAGTTTAGCCGGGCCGGGAAAGAGGCCTAACTATGGCTACACCTTC
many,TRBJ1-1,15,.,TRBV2,CASSPGGGMNTEAFF,TGTGCCAGCAGCCCCGGTGGGGGTATGAACACTGAAGCTTTCTTT
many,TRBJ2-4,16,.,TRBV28,CASSSGPFLAKNIQYF,TGTGCCAGCAGTTCTGGACCGTTTCTAGCCAAAAACATTCAGTACTTC
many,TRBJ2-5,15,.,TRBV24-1,CATSDISGAGETQYF,TGTGCCACCAGTGATATTTCAGGGGCAGGGGAGACCCAGTACTTC
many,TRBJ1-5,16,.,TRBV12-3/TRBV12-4,CASSLALGTGNQPQHF,TGTGCCAGCAGTTTAGCGTTGGGGACGGGGAATCAGCCCCAGCATTTT
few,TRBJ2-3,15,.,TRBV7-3,CASSLAGFATDTQYF,TGTGCCAGCAGCTTAGCGGGCTTCGCCACAGATACGCAGTATTTT
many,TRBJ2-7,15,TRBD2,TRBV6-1,CASSPESGRTYEQYF,TGTGCCAGCAGTCCTGAAAGCGGGAGAACCTACGAGCAGTACTTC
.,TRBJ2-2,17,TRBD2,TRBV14,CASSHSRGKRESRELFF,TGTGCCAGCAGCCACTCCCGGGGGAAGCGGGAGTCCCGGGAGCTGTTTTTT
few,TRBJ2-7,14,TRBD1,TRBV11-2,CASSEDRNFYEQYF,TGTGCCAGCAGCGAGGACAGGAACTTTTACGAGCAGTACTTC
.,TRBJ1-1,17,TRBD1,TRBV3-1,CASSQKQTGPGNTEAFF,TGTGCCAGCAGCCAAAAACAGACAGGGCCCGGGAACACTGAAGCTTTCTTT
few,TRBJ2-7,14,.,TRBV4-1,CASSQTLVAYEQYF,TGCGCCAGCAGCCAAACACTTGTGGCCTACGAGCAGTACTTC